This T cell receptor beta chain was retrieved from a study of T-cell memory formation after mild COVID-19. V lost 0 bases and J lost 8, with 9 bases in between. The CDR3 length is 14 residues. Germline CDR1 SGHRS, CDR2 YFSETQ. Using its own MiXCR run on the 5' RACE reads, TCRdb lists one record per CDR3 protein. The sample lists about 160,000 distinct CDR3 sequences, about 28% occurring once. In regard to this clonotype: As yet, its antigen is unknown.

Notes on the study in general: Contracting clones, day 15 to 85, had balanced CD4/CD8, and later expanders favored CD4+. Several responding clones turned up in pre-infection memory, indicating that cross-reactive memory may have taken part.

The sample taken for sequencing was PBMCs or a T cell subset sorted from them (not recorded which). The chain recombines TRBV5-1 with TRBJ1-6; a possible D gene is TRBD1 (5 bases). The receptor's source is an adult woman who had mild COVID-19 (a few samples of this study predate the infection). Cell type and time point are not known. CDR3 coding DNA: TGCGCCAGCAGCTTGGATGACAGAGATTCACCCCTCCACTTT. It translates to CASSLDDRDSPLHF.